Listed here are 25 T cell receptor beta chains from one sample, sequenced in a study of quantifying T cell responses using KT2 cells. The overall study: cDNA was made from DNase-treated RNA using alpha and beta constant primers.

The cDNA 3' end received a ligated oligonucleotide with a UMI. An equimolar mix of RC1.1 and RC1.2 primed the beta chain across TRBC1 and TRBC2. TCRdb ran MiXCR on the UMI-ligation and nested PCR reads and lists one entry per CDR3 protein. Here the sample spans tens of thousands of distinct CDR3 sequences, 7.3% being singletons. Specimen: PBMCs spiked with cells of the T cell clone KT2. The source of these receptors is a human donor.

Ten or more counts support this clonotype. The genes are TRBV25-1 and TRBJ1-2; D unresolved. The CDR3 contains 13 residues. V was pared by 4 bases and J by 4 bases, with 10 bases between. Germline values: CDR1 MGHDK, CDR2 SYGVNS. The CDR3 is CASSGGWVYGYTF. The CDR3 region has the DNA TGTGCCAGCAGTGGCGGCTGGGTCTATGGCTACACCTTC.

The rearrangement joins TRBV2 to TRBJ2-3; TRBD2 matches 7 bases. Germline V gene lookup returns CDR1 SNHLY and CDR2 FYNNEI. After removal of 5 bases from V and 6 bases from J, the junction contained 11 bases not matched to a gene. The CDR3 sequence is 15 residues long. CDR3 sequence reads: CASSIQAGRGDTQYF. Here the CDR3 DNA reads TGTGCCAGCAGTATTCAAGCGGGACGAGGGGATACGCAGTATTTT. Using reference TRBV2 and TRBJ2-3 for the parts outside the CDR3, the full variable domain is EPEVTQTPSHQVTQMGQEVILRCVPISNHLYFYWYRQILGQKVEFLVSFYNNEISEKSEIFDDQFSVERPDGSNFTLKIRSTKLEDSAMYFCASSIQAGRGDTQYFGPGTRLTVL.

This clonotype came up many times. The chain uses TRBV20-1 and TRBJ1-5; D is perhaps TRBD1 (5 bases). Deletions cut 4 bases from V and 3 bases from J, with 16 bases between. This CDR3 has 15 amino acids. The germline V gene encodes CDR1 DFQATT and CDR2 SNEGSKA (reference sequence). For the CDR3, the DNA is TGCAGTGCTACCACCGGGACCACCGCCAATCAGCCCCAGCATTTT. Translating it yields CSATTGTTANQPQHF.

The chain couples TRBV12-3 or TRBV12-4 to TRBJ2-3; 7 nucleotides align to TRBD2. V shed 1 base and J 2 bases; nucleotides not matched to a gene: 9. The length of the CDR3 is 17 residues. CDR3 loop: CASSLVTSSGPTDTQYF. CDR3 in DNA: TGTGCCAGCAGTTTAGTGACCTCTAGCGGACCCACAGATACGCAGTATTTT.

At least ten counts were recorded for this clonotype. V usage is TRBV7-8 and J usage is TRBJ2-7, with 10 bases that match TRBD1. Germline V gene sequence: CDR1 SGHVS, CDR2 FQNEAQ. This CDR3 region has 14 residues. V shed 2 bases and J 6 bases; nucleotides not matched to a gene: 4. CDR3 DNA: TGTGCCAGCAGCTTACGACAGGGGGCCCTCGAGCAGTACTTC. As protein: CASSLRQGALEQYF.

This clonotype was seen ten or more times. This chain joins TRBV29-1 and TRBJ1-4; D gene unclear. The germline V gene has CDR1 SQVTM and CDR2 ANQGSEA. Trimming removed 3 bases at V and 7 bases at J, with 12 bases between. CDR3 length: 13 amino acids. The CDR3 DNA follows: TGCAGCGTTGATCTGGAGGGCGGTGAAAAACTGTTTTTT. Translated, it gives CSVDLEGGEKLFF.

In the case of this clonotype: A single base separates this from a much larger clone, so it may be a read error. This sequence joins TRBV27 and TRBJ2-3; 7 bases are shared with TRBD2. CDR1 MNHEY and CDR2 SMNVEV come from the germline V gene (reference sequence). CDR3 length: 15 residues. Trimming took 7 bases from V and 4 from J; bases not matched to a gene: 11. CDR3 DNA: TGTGCCAGCAACCATTGGGGGAGGGCCTCAGATACGCAGTATTTT. Amino acid sequence: CASNHWGRASDTQYF.

V is TRBV12-3 or TRBV12-4 and J is TRBJ2-6, with no clear D. The CDR3 consists of 16 residues. Trimming stripped 6 bases from V and 0 bases from J, with 12 bases between. The CDR3 sequence is CASSPMLNSGANVLTF. The CDR3 DNA sequence: TGTGCCAGCAGCCCTATGTTGAACTCTGGGGCCAACGTCCTGACTTTC.

This clonotype has a count of ten or more. The chain links TRBV4-2 to TRBJ2-7; 8 positions agree with TRBD2. Germline CDR1 reads LGHNA; CDR2 reads YNFKEQ. There are 14 residues in the CDR3. V was clipped by 3 bases and J by 5 bases; unmatched bases: 6. CDR3 DNA sequence: TGTGCCAGCAGCCATGATGACGGGAGGGACGAGCAGTACTTC. Residues: CASSHDDGRDEQYF.

This clonotype was found many times. The V gene is TRBV7-2, the J gene TRBJ1-2; TRBD1 matches 10 bases. V lost 1 base and J lost 2; bases outside the gene matches: 7. The CDR3 loop spans 17 amino acids. Germline V gives CDR1 SGHTA, CDR2 FQGNSA. In nucleotides, the CDR3 is TGTGCCAGCAGCTTAGGGGACAGGGGCCTCACCAACTATGGCTACACCTTC. Protein product: CASSLGDRGLTNYGYTF.

As concerns this clonotype: Compared with germline, one end of the junction differs, possibly owing to a read error. This chain connects TRBV29-1 to TRBJ2-1; 8 bases fit TRBD2. From germline, CDR1 is SQVTM and CDR2 ANQGSEA. The CDR3 has 11 residues. CDR3 DNA: TGCAGCGTTGTTTCCAGCGGGAGTGGGTACTTC. It yields the protein CSVVSSGSGYF.

This clonotype occurred a few times. This chain links TRBV20-1 with TRBJ1-3; 9 positions agree with TRBD1. V shed 6 bases and J 4 bases; nucleotides not matched to a gene: 13. Germline assignment: CDR1 DFQATT and CDR2 SNEGSKA (reference sequence). The CDR3 is 16 amino acids. CDR3: CSAQPNRGRWGNTIYF. CDR3 nucleotides: TGCAGTGCACAACCTAACAGGGGGCGCTGGGGAAACACCATATATTTT.

This clonotype has ten or more counts. The chain is built from TRBV4-3 and TRBJ2-1, with 10 bases fitting TRBD2. Germline CDR1 LGHNA, CDR2 YSLEER. V lost 0 bases, J lost 4 bases, and 6 bases stayed unmatched. The length of the CDR3 is 17 residues. CDR3 DNA: TGCGCCAGCAGCCAAGATTTGGGTAGCGGGAGGTACAATGAGCAGTTCTTC. As protein: CASSQDLGSGRYNEQFF.

This clonotype was picked up many times. The V gene is TRBV12-3 or TRBV12-4, the J gene TRBJ1-5; D ambiguous. The germline V and J ends were trimmed by 5 bases and 7 bases, with 12 bases remaining between them. The CDR3 consists of 13 residues. Written as DNA, the CDR3 is TGTGCCAGCAGTCCATCGACCCAACAGCCCCAGCATTTT. Translated: CASSPSTQQPQHF.

This clonotype has at least ten counts. The chain uses TRBV6-5 and TRBJ2-7; D is possibly TRBD1 or TRBD2 (6 bases each). The ends were cut back, 6 bases at V and 7 bases at J, with 19 bases in the middle. CDR3 length equals 14 residues. Germline V gives CDR1 MNHEY, CDR2 SVGAGI. Here the CDR3 DNA reads TGTGCCAGCAGCCCCCCTTACGGGGGCCGGGAGCAGTACTTC. Residues: CASSPPYGGREQYF.

The chain combines TRBV15 with TRBJ1-5; D call uncertain. There are 15 residues in the CDR3. The ends were cut back, 1 base at V and 4 bases at J, with 11 bases in the middle. CDR1 is LNHNV and CDR2 is YYDKDF in the germline V gene (reference sequence). The DNA of the CDR3 is TGTGCCACCAGCAGAGGAGTCAGTAGAAATCAGCCCCAGCATTTT. This translates into CATSRGVSRNQPQHF.

This clonotype came up many times. This chain uses TRBV4-1 with TRBJ1-5, with D perhaps matching TRBD1 (5 bases). Looked up from germline, CDR1 is MGHRA and CDR2 is YSYEKL. Trimming removed 0 bases from V and 6 bases from J, with 9 bases in between. This CDR3 is built from 14 residues. CDR3 region: CASSQERDPQPQHF. The CDR3 region has the DNA TGCGCCAGCAGCCAAGAAAGGGACCCTCAGCCCCAGCATTTT.

The sample holds many counts of this clonotype. The CDR3 sequence: CASSLVAGGTNSPLHF. DNA of the CDR3: TGCGCCAGCAGCTTGGTTGCAGGGGGAACCAATTCACCCCTCCACTTT. The gene calls are TRBV5-1 and TRBJ1-6, with 7 bases aligning to TRBD1. The CDR3 loop spans 16 amino acids. CDR1 is SGHRS, CDR2 YFSETQ, per germline. V lost 0 bases, J lost 7 bases, and 7 bases stayed unmatched. The full variable domain, its missing parts supplied by reference TRBV5-1 and TRBJ1-6, is KAGVTQTPRYLIKTRGQQVTLSCSPISGHRSVSWYQQTPGQGLQFLFEYFSETQRNKGNFPGRFSGRQFSNSRSEMNVSTLELGDSALYLCASSLVAGGTNSPLHFGNGTRLTVT.

Many counts were recorded for this clonotype. The chain uses TRBV4-2 and TRBJ1-1, with D hard to call. The CDR3 sequence is 14 residues long. The V gene lost 3 bases and the J gene lost 4 bases, with 12 bases spanning the gap. The germline V gene encodes CDR1 LGHNA and CDR2 YNFKEQ. Written as DNA, the CDR3 is TGTGCCAGCAGCCAGCCTTGGGTTGGCACTGAAGCTTTCTTT. Its translation: CASSQPWVGTEAFF.

This rearrangement joins TRBV24-1 to TRBJ2-1, with 10 bases matching TRBD1. This CDR3 has 16 amino acids. Germline V gene data show CDR1 as KGHDR and CDR2 as SFDVKD. V trimming: 6 bases; J trimming: 2 bases; junction bases outside the gene matches: 6. The DNA of the CDR3 is TGTGCCACCAGTCAGACCGGGACAGGGGCCTACAATGAGCAGTTCTTC. It is translated as CATSQTGTGAYNEQFF.

This clonotype was picked up many times. The chain couples TRBV19 to TRBJ2-7; D remains unclear. Per the germline V gene, CDR1 is LNHDA and CDR2 is SQIVND (reference sequence). The CDR3 is 13 amino acids. The ends were cut back, 1 base at V and 4 bases at J, with 8 bases in the middle. CDR3 sequence reads: CASSIGTVYEQYF. The CDR3 DNA reads TGTGCCAGTAGTATAGGTACAGTGTACGAGCAGTACTTC.

The chain uses TRBV12-3 or TRBV12-4 and TRBJ2-3, with a weak D call TRBD2 (5 bases). The germline V and J ends were trimmed by 3 bases and 1 base, with 20 bases remaining between them. The CDR3 contains 18 residues. CDR3 amino acids: CASSFKRSGTLGTDTQYF. The DNA of the CDR3 is TGTGCCAGCAGTTTTAAGCGGTCCGGAACCCTAGGCACAGATACGCAGTATTTT.

This clonotype was seen only a few times. CDR3 nucleotides: TGTGCCAGCACCGCACTAGCGGGGGGGTCCTACGAGCAGTACTTC. Its translation: CASTALAGGSYEQYF. This chain uses TRBV6-1 with TRBJ2-7; the match to TRBD2 covers 13 bases. The CDR3 extends over 15 amino acids. V lost 7 bases to trimming and J lost 1 base; unmatched junction nucleotides: 4. Looked up from germline, CDR1 is MNHNS and CDR2 is SASEGT.

V and J are TRBV2 and TRBJ2-3, with 9 bases matching TRBD2. CDR1 and CDR2 (germline): SNHLY, FYNNEI. V lost 2 bases and J lost 5; bases outside the gene matches: 5. The CDR3 is made up of 15 amino acids. CDR3 nucleotides: TGTGCCAGCAGTGAATTTGCGGGGGGGCAAGATACGCAGTATTTT. Its protein is CASSEFAGGQDTQYF.

J is TRBJ2-2 and V is TRBV2; tentatively, D is TRBD1 (5 bases). CDR3 length: 13 residues. V lost 6 bases and J 5 bases, leaving 10 bases between the germline ends. The germline V gene has CDR1 SNHLY and CDR2 FYNNEI. CDR3 region: CASRGQKTGELFF. The CDR3 DNA reads TGTGCCAGCAGGGGGCAGAAAACCGGGGAGCTGTTTTTT.